These 18 T cell receptor beta chains share one sample of origin, sequenced in a study of blood T cell repertoires in COVID-19. The assay was immunoSEQ multiplex PCR, and TCRdb's table has in-frame clones only and misses some. The sample records some 120,000 clones, over 80% being singletons. Input material: peripheral blood. The origin of the receptors is a man aged 65 to 85 with acute or convalescent COVID-19.

CDR3 sequence reads: CASSRTGDIYGYTF. Written as DNA, the CDR3 is TGTGCCAGCAGCCGGACAGGGGATATCTATGGCTACACCTTC. This chain joins TRBV7-8 and TRBJ1-2, with 9 bases that match TRBD1. CDR1 and CDR2 from the germline V gene are SGHVS and FQNEAQ. There are 14 residues in the CDR3. The V segment lost 5 bases and the J segment 4 bases; nucleotides outside the gene matches: 5.

The chain has TRBV3-1 (or the pseudogene TRBV3-2) and TRBJ1-2; D not certain. The germline V gene has CDR1 LGHDT and CDR2 YNNKEL (reference sequence). The CDR3 has 12 amino acids. Trimming took 1 base from V and 7 from J, leaving 7 bases between them. CDR3 coding DNA: TGTGCCAGCAGCCAAGTCATGTTTGGCTACACCTTC. It codes for CASSQVMFGYTF.

J is TRBJ1-2 and V is TRBV20-1; D remains ambiguous. Germline V gene sequence: CDR1 DFQATT, CDR2 SNEGSKA (reference sequence). The CDR3 has 11 amino acids. CDR3 coding DNA: TGCAGCGTGGGGAGGGACTATGGCTACACCTTC. Its translation is CSVGRDYGYTF.

This clone has only a few counts. This chain links TRBV2 with TRBJ2-3; TRBD2 agrees at 10 bases. Germline CDR1 and CDR2: SNHLY and FYNNEI. The CDR3 has 16 amino acids. Trimming cost V 6 bases and J 1 base; bases outside gene matches: 7. CDR3 DNA sequence: TGTGCCAGCAGATACGCCACTAGCGGGGGCACAGATACGCAGTATTTT. Translation gives CASRYATSGGTDTQYF.

The chain uses TRBV6-5 and TRBJ1-1; possible D gene TRBD1, 6 bases. In germline, CDR1 is MNHEY, CDR2 SVGAGI. This CDR3 is 12 amino acids long. V shed 6 bases and J shed 1 base, with 6 bases lying between them. CDR3 sequence reads: CASRQGNTEAFF. DNA for the CDR3: TGTGCCAGCAGACAGGGGAACACTGAAGCTTTCTTT.

A few counts support this clone. This chain joins TRBV11-2 and TRBJ2-3; no reliable D call. Trimming left V 1 base short and J 1 base short, with 3 bases between. Germline CDR1 and CDR2: SGHAT and FQNNGV. The CDR3 runs 13 residues. The CDR3 reads CASSLAGTDTQYF. The CDR3 nucleotides are TGTGCCAGCAGCTTAGCTGGCACAGATACGCAGTATTTT.

This chain connects TRBV5-1 to TRBJ1-2, with a tentative D call TRBD1 (5 bases). CDR3 length: 16 amino acids. Trimming removed 0 bases from V and 0 bases from J, with 12 bases in between. CDR1 and CDR2 (germline): SGHRS, YFSETQ. The CDR3 here is CASSLDAQGANYGYTF. The DNA for the CDR3 is TGCGCCAGCAGCTTGGACGCCCAGGGTGCTAACTATGGCTACACCTTC.

The V gene is TRBV6-1, the J gene TRBJ1-6, with TRBD1 as a possible D gene (6 bases). The CDR3 covers 16 residues. Germline V CDR1 and CDR2: MNHNS, SASEGT. V lost 2 bases and J lost 6, with 14 bases in between. CDR3 in DNA: TGTGCCAGCAGTGAAATAGGGGCAGGGGCTAATTCACCCCTCCACTTT. As protein: CASSEIGAGANSPLHF.

The chain recombines TRBV6-6 with TRBJ1-6; D is undetermined. Germline lookup yields CDR1 MNHNY and CDR2 SVGAGI (reference sequence). The V and J ends lost 5 bases and 9 bases respectively, with 17 bases between them. This CDR3 is built from 15 residues. CDR3 residues: CASSIREGRSSPLHF. CDR3 nucleotides: TGTGCCAGCAGTATCCGTGAGGGAAGGAGTTCACCCCTCCACTTT.

This chain links TRBV6-1 with TRBJ2-5; 9 bases map to TRBD1. CDR1 is MNHNS, CDR2 SASEGT, per germline. The trim removed 6 bases at V and 4 bases at J, leaving 12 bases unmatched. The CDR3 is made up of 16 amino acids. In DNA form, the CDR3 reads TGTGCCAGCAGAGAACTCGGACAGGGGCTTCGAGAGACCCAGTACTTC. It codes for CASRELGQGLRETQYF.

The chain uses TRBV5-6 and TRBJ1-4; 7 bases line up with TRBD1. Trimming took 3 bases from V and 6 from J; bases not matched to a gene: 5. The CDR3 is made up of 14 amino acids. The germline gives CDR1 SGHDT, CDR2 YYEEEE. For the CDR3, the DNA is TGTGCCAGCAGCTCGACAGGGTTGGATGAAAAACTGTTTTTT. Protein product: CASSSTGLDEKLFF.

The table lists this clone with a count of one. V usage is TRBV2 and J usage is TRBJ2-7; perhaps TRBD2 as D (6 bases). Germline V CDR1 and CDR2: SNHLY, FYNNEI. The ends were cut back, 8 bases at V and 4 bases at J, with 12 bases in the middle. This CDR3 comprises 12 residues. The CDR3 bases are TGTGCCAGCGGGGGGTCCTTATACGAGCAGTACTTC. Amino acid sequence: CASGGSLYEQYF.

The chain has TRBV28 and TRBJ1-2; 8 bases agree with TRBD1. V shed 6 bases, J shed 0 bases, and the junction held 6 bases outside the gene matches. Looked up from germline, CDR1 is MDHEN and CDR2 is SYDVKM. The CDR3 consists of 15 residues. The CDR3 spells CASRGTGLANYGYTF. The DNA of the CDR3 is TGTGCCAGCAGGGGGACAGGATTGGCTAACTATGGCTACACCTTC.

The V gene is TRBV5-1, the J gene TRBJ1-2, with D possibly TRBD1 on 6 matching bases. The V gene lost 0 bases and the J gene lost 2 bases, with 8 bases spanning the gap. The germline gives CDR1 SGHRS, CDR2 YFSETQ. The CDR3 sequence is 14 residues long. CDR3 coding DNA: TGCGCCAGCAGCTTGGATACAGGGAACTATGGCTACACCTTC. This codes for CASSLDTGNYGYTF.

The chain has TRBV5-6 and TRBJ2-2; 9 nucleotides line up with TRBD1. The CDR3 is 15 amino acids. CDR1 is SGHDT and CDR2 is YYEEEE in the germline V gene. V was pared by 4 bases and J by 7 bases, with 8 bases of the junction left unmatched. The CDR3 reads CASSHRQGVNGELFF. CDR3 DNA sequence: TGTGCCAGCAGCCACCGACAGGGGGTTAACGGGGAGCTGTTTTTT.

The V call is TRBV29-1, the J call TRBJ1-1; 12 nucleotides agree with TRBD1. V was clipped by 5 bases and J by 5 bases; unmatched bases: 6. The CDR3 is made up of 14 amino acids. In germline, CDR1 is SQVTM, CDR2 ANQGSEA. DNA of the CDR3: TGCAGCGTTTGGGACAGGGGGCTCTGGACTGAAGCTTTCTTT. This sequence encodes CSVWDRGLWTEAFF.

The chain combines TRBV28 with TRBJ2-1; D might be TRBD1 (6 bases). The CDR3 is 20 amino acids. CDR1 is MDHEN and CDR2 is SYDVKM in the germline V gene. Trimming left V 5 bases short and J 0 bases short, with 26 bases between. The CDR3 region has the DNA TGTGCCAGCAGTCCCCACCCAGGGGCAGACCAACAGAGCTCCTACAATGAGCAGTTCTTC. Translating it yields CASSPHPGADQQSSYNEQFF.

The genes are TRBV5-6 and TRBJ2-3, with 7 bases aligning to TRBD2. The germline V gene encodes CDR1 SGHDT and CDR2 YYEEEE. The CDR3 spans 15 residues. V lost 2 bases and J lost 4; bases outside the gene matches: 7. The CDR3 spells CASSFGGSLADTQYF. Here the CDR3 DNA reads TGTGCCAGCAGCTTCGGCGGGAGCCTGGCAGATACGCAGTATTTT.